This TCR beta chain originates from a study of OX40 agonist ivuxolimab in advanced cancers. V dropped 7 bases and J dropped 8 bases, with 20 bases sitting between them. Germline CDR1 and CDR2: MNHNS and SASEGT. The CDR3 extends over 15 amino acids. Autoimmune disease history or systemic immunosuppression led to patient exclusion. TCRdb keeps only in-frame clones here, not all; method: immunoSEQ multiplex PCR. The table records tens of thousands of clones, roughly 83% of them present only once. The chain employs TRBV6-1 and TRBJ1-4, with D unresolved. Sample: CD4+ or CD8+ T cells sorted from blood, taken in a trial of the OX40 agonist ivuxolimab. The sequence was obtained from an adult with an advanced solid tumor such as melanoma, head and neck, liver or kidney cancer. This chain's CDR3 is CASIGREGYSEKLFF. For the CDR3, the DNA is TGTGCCAGCATAGGCCGGGAAGGGTACTCAGAAAAACTGTTTTTT.